The next 28 T cell receptor beta chains were all read from a single sample in a study of PD-L1 blockade in urothelial cancer. The data were produced by immunoSEQ multiplex PCR, yet TCRdb's version contains in-frame clones alone and is incomplete. The table includes 90,000 to 120,000 clones, approximately 85% detected once. The sequences come from PBMCs, collected around atezolizumab (anti-PD-L1) treatment. All receptors come from a man in his forties or fifties with urothelial cancer.

V and J are TRBV19 and TRBJ1-1; 7 bases agree with TRBD1. The CDR3 spans 16 residues. Germline V gene data show CDR1 as LNHDA and CDR2 as SQIVND (reference sequence). V lost 9 bases and J lost 0; bases outside the gene matches: 13. The CDR3: CASTTTGLPLNTEAFF. The CDR3 DNA sequence: TGTGCCAGCACGACGACAGGGCTCCCTTTGAACACTGAAGCTTTCTTT.

The J gene is TRBJ2-1, the V gene TRBV7-3, with D perhaps TRBD2 (6 bases). V lost 1 base, J lost 8 bases, and 9 bases lay in between. This CDR3 contains 13 residues. In germline, CDR1 is SGHTA, CDR2 FQGTGA. The CDR3 loop reads CASSLMWRDEQFF. The CDR3 DNA reads TGTGCCAGCAGCTTAATGTGGAGGGATGAGCAGTTCTTC.

CDR3 amino acids: CAAKREGSGFYNEQFF. As DNA, the CDR3 is TGTGCCGCTAAACGAGAGGGTAGCGGATTCTACAATGAGCAGTTCTTC. This chain links TRBV7-9 with TRBJ2-1; possibly TRBD2 for D (6 bases). The CDR3 spans 16 residues. V was cut by 11 bases and J by 3 bases, with 23 bases left in between. Germline V CDR1 and CDR2: SEHNR, FQNEAQ (reference sequence). The entire variable domain, with the rest obtained from reference TRBV7-9 and TRBJ2-1, is as follows: DTGVSQNPRHKITKRGQNVTFRCDPISEHNRLYWYRQTLGQGPEFLTYFQNEAQLEKSRLLSDRFSAERPKGSFSTLEIQRTEQGDSAMYLCAAKREGSGFYNEQFFGPGTRLTVL.

The chain joins TRBV19 to TRBJ1-3; D perhaps matches TRBD1 (5 bases). V was shortened by 5 bases and J by 3 bases, with 14 bases between the two germline ends. The CDR3 is 15 amino acids. Germline V lookup: CDR1 LNHDA, CDR2 SQIVND (reference sequence). The CDR3: CASSDPGTGGNTIYF. The CDR3 coding sequence is TGTGCCAGTAGTGACCCCGGGACTGGTGGAAACACCATATATTTT.

The J gene is TRBJ2-7, the V gene TRBV27; D is perhaps TRBD2 (6 bases). Germline assignment: CDR1 MNHEY and CDR2 SMNVEV (reference sequence). V lost 3 bases to trimming and J lost 0 bases, with 9 bases between them. This CDR3 region has 14 residues. CDR3 residues: CASSLGTSSYEQYF. CDR3 nucleotides: TGTGCCAGCAGTTTGGGGACTTCCTCCTACGAGCAGTACTTC.

The chain employs TRBV27 and TRBJ2-3; 8 nucleotides line up with TRBD1. The CDR3 is 16 residues long. In germline, CDR1 is MNHEY, CDR2 SMNVEV (reference sequence). J gave up 3 bases and V 5 bases, and 10 bases lay outside the gene matches. CDR3 in amino acids: CASSPGTGVRTDTQYF. As DNA, the CDR3 is TGTGCCAGCAGTCCAGGGACAGGTGTCAGGACAGATACGCAGTATTTT.

This clone was counted a single time. V gene TRBV7-9 combines with J gene TRBJ2-1; a possible D gene is TRBD1 (6 bases). CDR3 length: 15 amino acids. Trimming took off 7 bases at V and 4 bases at J, with 17 bases between the two ends. Per germline, CDR1 SEHNR and CDR2 FQNEAQ (reference sequence). The CDR3 DNA sequence: TGTGCCAGCATCCTACCCCGGGACACTTACAATGAGCAGTTCTTC. It yields the protein CASILPRDTYNEQFF.

This clone was seen just once. The chain uses TRBV28 and TRBJ2-1; the match to TRBD2 covers 8 bases. V gave up 4 bases and J gave up 6 bases; unmatched junction bases: 11. This CDR3 is 16 amino acids long. Germline CDR1 MDHEN, CDR2 SYDVKM. CDR3 region: CASSSHWREASNEQFF. The CDR3 nucleotides are TGTGCCAGCAGTTCCCACTGGCGGGAGGCCAGCAATGAGCAGTTCTTC. The whole variable domain, filled in from reference TRBV28 and TRBJ2-1, reads DVKVTQSSRYLVKRTGEKVFLECVQDMDHENMFWYRQDPGLGLRLIYFSYDVKMKEKGDIPEGYSVSREKKERFSLILESASTNQTSMYLCASSSHWREASNEQFFGPGTRLTVL.

The V call is TRBV5-1, the J call TRBJ1-2; 8 positions agree with TRBD1. Trimming removed 0 bases from V and 13 bases from J; junction bases left unmatched: 8. Germline V gene lookup returns CDR1 SGHRS and CDR2 YFSETQ. CDR3 length: 13 residues. The CDR3 DNA follows: TGCGCCAGCAGCTTGGGAGGACAGGGACTGGGCACCTTC. Protein sequence: CASSLGGQGLGTF. Full variable domain (outside the CDR3, taken from reference TRBV5-1 and TRBJ1-2): KAGVTQTPRYLIKTRGQQVTLSCSPISGHRSVSWYQQTPGQGLQFLFEYFSETQRNKGNFPGRFSGRQFSNSRSEMNVSTLELGDSALYLCASSLGGQGLGTFGSGTRLTVV.

The genes are TRBV27 and TRBJ2-3, with TRBD2 identical over 7 bases. CDR1 is MNHEY, CDR2 SMNVEV, per germline (reference sequence). Trimming took 8 bases from V and 1 from J; bases not matched to a gene: 12. This CDR3 comprises 16 residues. CDR3 in amino acids: CASGRDGLSGTDTQYF. DNA of the CDR3: TGTGCCAGCGGGAGGGATGGTCTGTCAGGCACAGATACGCAGTATTTT.

This clone was picked up one time. This sequence joins TRBV10-2 and TRBJ1-4; D call uncertain. CDR3 length: 16 residues. The germline V gene has CDR1 WSHSY and CDR2 SAAADI. V gave up 1 base and J gave up 8 bases, with 17 bases separating them. The CDR3 spells CASSEFGLSGGEKLFF. The CDR3 coding sequence is TGCGCCAGCAGTGAGTTCGGACTTTCCGGCGGAGAAAAACTGTTTTTT.

This rearrangement joins TRBV27 to TRBJ2-7, with TRBD2 identical over 9 bases. Germline V gene data show CDR1 as MNHEY and CDR2 as SMNVEV (reference sequence). V shed 2 bases and J 6 bases; nucleotides not matched to a gene: 8. The CDR3 covers 15 residues. The CDR3 here is CASSLLAGGPLEQYF. The CDR3 region has the DNA TGTGCCAGCAGTTTACTGGCGGGAGGGCCTCTCGAGCAGTACTTC.

This clone has a count of ten or more. The rearrangement links TRBV5-8 to TRBJ1-5, with 7 nucleotides matching TRBD1. CDR1 SGHTS and CDR2 YDEGEE come from the germline V gene. Unmatched junction bases numbered 5, after V lost 1 base and J lost 7 bases. This CDR3 spans 14 amino acids. The CDR3 bases are TGTGCCAGCAGCTTGAGGGGGCATGGGCAGCCCCAGCATTTT. This translates into CASSLRGHGQPQHF.

V is TRBV19 and J is TRBJ2-7, with TRBD2 matching over 9 bases. This CDR3 has 15 residues. CDR1 and CDR2 (germline): LNHDA, SQIVND (reference sequence). Unmatched junction bases numbered 10, after V lost 5 bases and J lost 5 bases. The CDR3 sequence is CASSQTGTSSDEQYF. The DNA for the CDR3 is TGTGCCAGTAGTCAGACCGGGACTAGCAGTGACGAGCAGTACTTC.

The rearrangement joins TRBV6-1 to TRBJ1-6; D is unclear. The CDR3 runs 12 residues. V gave up 7 bases and J gave up 13 bases, with 14 bases separating them. Germline CDR1 reads MNHNS; CDR2 reads SASEGT. This CDR3 is CASNGLSGPLHF. The DNA of the CDR3 is TGTGCCAGCAACGGGTTATCCGGGCCCCTCCACTTT.

The chain joins TRBV2 to TRBJ2-2; TRBD1 agrees at 10 bases. Germline trimming cut 7 bases from V and 6 bases from J; bases unmatched to any gene: 2. CDR3 length: 13 residues. Germline CDR1 is SNHLY and CDR2 is FYNNEI. As DNA, the CDR3 is TGTGCCAGCACCGGACAGGGGGCCGGGGAGCTGTTTTTT. Amino acids: CASTGQGAGELFF.

V and J are TRBV28 and TRBJ1-1; D gene uncertain. CDR1 is MDHEN, CDR2 SYDVKM, per germline. With 5 bases removed from V and 4 bases from J, the gap between germline ends came to 11 bases. This CDR3 region has 13 residues. The CDR3, as DNA: TGTGCCAGCAGTCGAGCTGAGCGCACTGAAGCTTTCTTT. Translating gives CASSRAERTEAFF.

The rearrangement links TRBV5-4 to TRBJ2-1, with 10 bases identical to TRBD1. Germline CDR1 and CDR2: SGHNT and YYREEE (reference sequence). This CDR3 spans 16 amino acids. V lost 4 bases and J lost 6; bases outside the gene matches: 10. CDR3 amino acids: CASSVTTGGRGNEQFF. Written as DNA, the CDR3 is TGTGCCAGCAGCGTCACGACAGGGGGCAGAGGCAATGAGCAGTTCTTC.

The sample holds one count of this clone. The J gene is TRBJ2-3, the V gene TRBV7-9; 10 bases align to TRBD2. Trimming removed 5 bases from V and 6 bases from J; junction bases left unmatched: 8. Germline V CDR1 and CDR2: SEHNR, FQNEAQ (reference sequence). The CDR3 consists of 15 residues. CDR3 protein: CASSASGRVIDTQYF. Here the CDR3 DNA reads TGTGCCAGCAGCGCAAGCGGGAGGGTAATCGATACGCAGTATTTT.

The rearrangement uses TRBV18 and TRBJ2-1, with 12 bases aligning to TRBD2. V shed 6 bases, J shed 6 bases, and the junction held 6 bases outside the gene matches. CDR1 and CDR2 from the germline V gene are KGHSH and LQKENI. The CDR3 has 15 amino acids. Here the CDR3 reads CASSRLAGGLNEQFF. CDR3 coding DNA: TGTGCCAGCTCCCGTCTAGCGGGAGGGCTCAATGAGCAGTTCTTC.

The chain employs TRBV6-1 and TRBJ1-2; TRBD1 matches 7 bases. Germline CDR1 MNHNS, CDR2 SASEGT. This CDR3 is built from 13 residues. The J segment lost 6 bases and the V segment lost 7 bases, leaving 8 bases of the junction unmatched. The CDR3 coding sequence is TGTGCCAGCACTGGGACAGCGAGGGATGGCTACACCTTC. This sequence encodes CASTGTARDGYTF.

The chain combines TRBV1 with TRBJ2-1; the DNA was not used to check the table's D call, TRBD2. TRBV1 is tagged as a pseudogene. CDR3 length equals 14 residues. This CDR3 reads CTSSQDRSFNEQFF. CDR3 DNA sequence: TGCACCAGCAGCCAAGATAGGAGCTTCAATGAGCAGTTCTTC.

The rearrangement uses TRBV5-1 and TRBJ2-3; 7 nucleotides match TRBD2. The germline gives CDR1 SGHRS, CDR2 YFSETQ. The CDR3 consists of 17 residues. V was pared by 7 bases and J by 0 bases, with 14 bases of the junction left unmatched. DNA of the CDR3: TGCGCCAGCCGAGCGGGAAGTTATCTATCTAGCACAGATACGCAGTATTTT. Protein: CASRAGSYLSSTDTQYF.

The chain has TRBV4-1 and TRBJ2-1; tentatively, D is TRBD2 (6 bases). The CDR3 sequence is 15 residues long. V was clipped by 6 bases and J by 4 bases, with 16 bases between them. Germline loops: CDR1 MGHRA, CDR2 YSYEKL. The CDR3 sequence: CASRLEGGSYNEQFF. The CDR3 nucleotides read TGCGCCAGCAGACTAGAAGGAGGGTCGTACAATGAGCAGTTCTTC.

The genes are TRBV6-6 and TRBJ1-1; D is undetermined. There are 13 residues in the CDR3. Trimming left V 2 bases short and J 4 bases short, with 8 bases between. Germline V gene data show CDR1 as MNHNY and CDR2 as SVGAGI (reference sequence). The CDR3 sequence is CASSYVRGTEAFF. CDR3 DNA: TGTGCCAGCAGTTACGTGCGGGGCACTGAAGCTTTCTTT.

The V and J genes are TRBV5-1 and TRBJ2-1; 10 bases fit TRBD1. With V trimmed by 5 bases and J by 6 bases, 8 bases remained unmatched. The CDR3 consists of 15 residues. The germline V gene has CDR1 SGHRS and CDR2 YFSETQ. CDR3 coding DNA: TGCGCCAGCAGTCAGGACAGGGGGTTTCTCAATGAGCAGTTCTTC. This sequence encodes CASSQDRGFLNEQFF.

V usage is TRBV7-9 and J usage is TRBJ2-3, with D possibly being TRBD2 (6 bases). This CDR3 has 13 residues. Trimming took off 8 bases at V and 4 bases at J, with 13 bases between the two ends. Germline V CDR1 and CDR2: SEHNR, FQNEAQ (reference sequence). In nucleotides, the CDR3 is TGTGCCAGCGGGCTAGCGATAGCAGATACGCAGTATTTT. Translation: CASGLAIADTQYF.

The rearrangement links TRBV9 to TRBJ2-2; D possibly corresponds to TRBD2 (6 bases). Germline-derived CDR1 and CDR2 are SGDLS and YYNGEE. The CDR3 spans 16 residues. Between the trimmed V and J ends, which lost 0 bases and 1 base, there was a span of 10 bases. The CDR3: CASSVAGRGNTGELFF. The CDR3 bases are TGTGCCAGCAGCGTAGCGGGGCGGGGGAACACCGGGGAGCTGTTTTTT.